The 29 T cell receptor beta chains below all came from one sample that was sequenced in a study of vaccination and CD4 T cells after COVID-19. The Oncomine TCR Beta short-read assay sequenced DNA from cultured CD4+ T cells. MiXCR, applied by TCRdb to the PCR reads, yields one record per CDR3 protein. This table has almost 7,500 distinct CDR3 sequences, around 70% appearing once. For these TCRs, the target antigens are not known. As for treatment: roughly 10-day PBMC culture with coronavirus spike peptide pools or control peptides (ViraFEST assay). The sample consisted of CD4+ T cells from blood, cultured in vitro. These receptors came from a human donor who had recovered from COVID-19.

This rearrangement joins TRBV11-2 to TRBJ2-7, with D unresolved. The ends were cut back, 1 base at V and 3 bases at J, with 16 bases in the middle. Germline loops: CDR1 SGHAT, CDR2 FQNNGV. The CDR3 length is 16 residues. In nucleotides, the CDR3 is TGTGCCAGCAGCTTAGTAGGTGGGTTGGGCGGCTACGAGCAGTACTTC. Translated: CASSLVGGLGGYEQYF.

The chain combines TRBV6-1 with TRBJ1-2; D is undetermined. Germline CDR1 and CDR2: MNHNS and SASEGT. V was shortened by 3 bases and J by 4 bases, with 12 bases between the two germline ends. The CDR3 is 14 amino acids. The CDR3 loop reads CASSDLSYPYGYTF. CDR3 bases: TGTGCCAGCAGTGACCTGTCTTACCCCTATGGCTACACCTTC.

V is TRBV7-3 and J is TRBJ1-6; 8 bases line up with TRBD1. Germline-derived CDR1 and CDR2 are SGHTA and FQGTGA. The CDR3 contains 16 residues. The V segment lost 1 base and the J segment 10 bases; nucleotides outside the gene matches: 9. CDR3 in amino acids: CASSLRGGQGASPLHF. The CDR3 DNA sequence: TGTGCCAGCAGCTTAAGGGGCGGGCAGGGGGCCTCACCCCTCCACTTT. Variable domain in full (rest from reference TRBV7-3 and TRBJ1-6): GAGVSQTPSNKVTEKGKYVELRCDPISGHTALYWYRQSLGQGPEFLIYFQGTGAADDSGLPNDRFFAVRPEGSVSTLKIQRTERGDSAVYLCASSLRGGQGASPLHFGNGTRLTVT.

The chain couples TRBV6-1 to TRBJ2-6, with D perhaps TRBD1 (6 bases). CDR3 length: 14 residues. V lost 7 bases and J lost 4, with 11 bases in between. Germline V gives CDR1 MNHNS, CDR2 SASEGT. CDR3 loop: CASNREPGANVLTF. The CDR3 DNA sequence: TGTGCCAGCAACAGGGAGCCCGGGGCCAACGTCCTGACTTTC.

This clonotype ranks as medium-sized (0.01 to 0.1%). V usage is TRBV7-2 and J usage is TRBJ1-1; no definite D call. Germline values: CDR1 SGHTA, CDR2 FQGNSA. The ends were cut back, 5 bases at V and 5 bases at J, with 15 bases in the middle. CDR3 size: 14 residues. CDR3 in amino acids: CASSPTAPGTEAFF. The CDR3 nucleotides are TGTGCCAGCAGCCCTACGGCCCCGGGGACTGAAGCTTTCTTT.

The chain has TRBV7-9 and TRBJ1-1; TRBD1 is a possible D gene (6 bases). This CDR3 has 16 residues. The V end was cut by 1 base, the J end by 8 bases, with 20 bases between. Per germline, CDR1 SEHNR and CDR2 FQNEAQ (reference sequence). The DNA of the CDR3 is TGTGCCAGCAGCTTAGATCCGGGGGCAGGTCGGAGGGAAGCTTTCTTT. It codes for CASSLDPGAGRREAFF.

The CDR3 spells CATSKWRGGVGTGELFF. For the CDR3, the DNA is TGTGCCACCTCCAAATGGCGGGGAGGGGTAGGAACCGGGGAGCTGTTTTTT. The V and J genes are TRBV27 and TRBJ2-2, with TRBD2 matching 7 bases. The V gene's germline CDR1 is MNHEY and CDR2 SMNVEV (reference sequence). The V and J ends lost 10 bases and 5 bases, in that order; junction bases with no gene match: 19. This CDR3 is 17 amino acids long.

The rearrangement uses TRBV28 and TRBJ2-5; either TRBD1 or TRBD2 may supply D (7 bases each). V lost 8 bases and J 4 bases, leaving 17 bases between the germline ends. The CDR3 consists of 14 residues. The V gene's germline CDR1 is MDHEN and CDR2 SYDVKM. This chain's CDR3 is CASGPGRGRETQYF. CDR3 in DNA: TGTGCCAGCGGGCCGGGGAGGGGGCGAGAGACCCAGTACTTC.

The chain combines TRBV7-9 with TRBJ1-5; no clear D. This CDR3 contains 15 residues. With 1 base removed from V and 0 bases from J, the gap between germline ends came to 7 bases. Looked up from germline, CDR1 is SEHNR and CDR2 is FQNEAQ (reference sequence). The CDR3 DNA reads TGTGCCAGCAGCTTAGGAGGGTATAGCAATCAGCCCCAGCATTTT. Amino acids: CASSLGGYSNQPQHF.

The count of this clonotype is one. V is TRBV20-1 and J is TRBJ2-7; perhaps TRBD1 as D (6 bases). Deletions cut 6 bases from V and 7 bases from J, with 19 bases between. Germline lookup yields CDR1 DFQATT and CDR2 SNEGSKA (reference sequence). The CDR3 contains 13 residues. The CDR3 nucleotides read TGCAGTGCCTTAAATTACAGGGTTCAAGAGCAGTACTTC. Its translation: CSALNYRVQEQYF.

As regards this clonotype: One end of the junction fails to match germline, which may point to a read error. The rearrangement links TRBV6-4 to TRBJ1-5; D is perhaps TRBD1 (6 bases). This CDR3 region has 14 residues. Germline lookup yields CDR1 MRHNA and CDR2 SNTAGT. The CDR3 DNA follows: TGTGCCATCAGTAGGACAGATAGCAATCAGCCCCAGCATTTT. Its translation: CAISRTDSNQPQHF.

The chain has TRBV5-4 and TRBJ2-3; D assignment may be TRBD1 or TRBD2 (6 bases each). The CDR3 loop spans 12 amino acids. V shed 5 bases and J shed 10 bases, with 14 bases lying between them. Germline loops: CDR1 SGHNT, CDR2 YYREEE (reference sequence). CDR3 residues: CASSHPGEAQYF. In DNA, the CDR3 is TGTGCCAGCAGTCACCCAGGGGAGGCGCAGTATTTT.

The genes are TRBV4-2 and TRBJ2-5, with D tentatively TRBD1 (5 bases). Germline lookup yields CDR1 LGHNA and CDR2 YNFKEQ. V was clipped by 4 bases and J by 1 base, with 13 bases between them. The CDR3 is 15 amino acids. The CDR3 DNA follows: TGTGCCAGCAGCCCATCAAGGGGCACCCAAGAGACCCAGTACTTC. Protein product: CASSPSRGTQETQYF.

Judged by abundance, this clonotype is large. This chain uses TRBV20-1 with TRBJ1-5; D is ambiguous. Germline lookup yields CDR1 DFQATT and CDR2 SNEGSKA (reference sequence). This CDR3 contains 14 residues. Trimming removed 3 bases from V and 3 bases from J, with 12 bases in between. This CDR3 is CSARASPANQPQHF. The CDR3 DNA sequence: TGCAGTGCTAGGGCGTCCCCGGCCAATCAGCCCCAGCATTTT.

V gene TRBV21-1 combines with J gene TRBJ1-1; the DNA was not used to check the table's D call, TRBD1. TRBV21-1 is a documented pseudogene. CDR3 size: 17 residues. The CDR3 sequence: CASSKGGPIQGNTEAFF. CDR3 nucleotides: TGTGCCAGCAGCAAAGGGGGGCCTATTCAGGGGAACACTGAAGCTTTCTTT.

The chain is built from TRBV20-1 and TRBJ1-1; possible D gene TRBD1, 6 bases. Per the germline V gene, CDR1 is DFQATT and CDR2 is SNEGSKA (reference sequence). The CDR3 has 13 residues. The CDR3 DNA reads TGCACCCTAAGAGGGGGGGCCGGAACTGAAGCTTTCTTT. Translated: CTLRGGAGTEAFF.

This sequence joins TRBV28 and TRBJ1-1, with TRBD1 as a possible D gene (5 bases). Germline V gene sequence: CDR1 MDHEN, CDR2 SYDVKM. The V and J ends lost 6 bases and 0 bases respectively, with 17 bases between them. This CDR3 has 16 residues. CDR3 region: CASSPRYGAMNTEAFF. CDR3 coding DNA: TGTGCCAGCAGCCCCAGGTACGGGGCGATGAACACTGAAGCTTTCTTT.

This sequence joins TRBV3-1 and TRBJ1-2, with D uncertain. Trimming removed 2 bases from V and 3 bases from J, with 13 bases in between. Per germline, CDR1 LGHDT and CDR2 YNNKEL (reference sequence). This CDR3 contains 15 residues. DNA of the CDR3: TGTGCCAGCAGCCAAAGCTCTCGGCAGTACTATGGCTACACCTTC. Protein: CASSQSSRQYYGYTF.

The chain uses TRBV25-1 and TRBJ2-5, with D possibly being TRBD2 (6 bases). Germline V gene sequence: CDR1 MGHDK, CDR2 SYGVNS. The V end was cut by 3 bases, the J end by 4 bases, with 15 bases between. The CDR3 runs 15 residues. The CDR3 DNA follows: TGTGCCAGCAGTGACGTGATTAAAGCGGGAGAGACCCAGTACTTC. Protein product: CASSDVIKAGETQYF.

This clonotype was counted a single time. The genes are TRBV30 and TRBJ1-2; D ambiguous. The V end was cut by 4 bases, the J end by 4 bases, with 13 bases between. The germline V gene has CDR1 GTSNPN and CDR2 SVGIG (reference sequence). The CDR3 covers 13 residues. The CDR3 region is CAWNGRSFYGYTF. The CDR3 coding sequence is TGTGCCTGGAACGGGCGTTCTTTCTATGGCTACACCTTC.

The chain is built from TRBV6-5 and TRBJ1-2; TRBD1 matches at 10 bases. CDR3 length: 16 amino acids. Germline CDR1 MNHEY, CDR2 SVGAGI. The V gene end was trimmed by 0 bases and the J gene end by 4 bases; junction bases not matched to a gene: 5. The CDR3, as DNA: TGTGCCAGCAGTTACTCCGGGACAGGGGACGGCTATGGCTACACCTTC. As protein: CASSYSGTGDGYGYTF.

The table lists this clonotype with a few counts. The rearrangement uses TRBV27 and TRBJ1-6, with D possibly TRBD1 on 6 matching bases. The V end lost 5 bases, the J end lost 9 bases, and 11 bases lay between the germline ends. CDR3 length equals 13 residues. Germline loops: CDR1 MNHEY, CDR2 SMNVEV (reference sequence). Here the CDR3 reads CASSNRETSPLHF. The CDR3 nucleotides read TGTGCCAGCAGTAACAGGGAGACTTCACCCCTCCACTTT.

Sample share makes this clonotype medium-sized. J is TRBJ1-2 and V is TRBV6-1, with 7 positions matching TRBD1. The junction had 4 bases not matched to a gene; V was cut back by 2 bases and J by 1 base. This CDR3 is 15 amino acids long. Germline V gives CDR1 MNHNS, CDR2 SASEGT. CDR3 nucleotides: TGTGCCAGCAGTGAATCAGGGGGGGATAACTATGGCTACACCTTC. This translates into CASSESGGDNYGYTF.

The V call is TRBV11-1, the J call TRBJ1-2, with 9 bases that match TRBD1. This CDR3 is 15 amino acids long. V shed 5 bases and J 4 bases; nucleotides not matched to a gene: 8. Germline CDR1 and CDR2: SGHAT and FQDESV (reference sequence). The CDR3 nucleotides read TGTGCCAGCAGCCCTTCGGGGGGACAGGGCTATGGCTACACCTTC. Its translation: CASSPSGGQGYGYTF.

This clonotype was observed a handful of times. The chain is built from TRBV6-5 and TRBJ1-1; no clear D. Trimming pared 2 bases from V and 0 bases from J, leaving 10 bases between. This CDR3 contains 15 residues. Looked up from germline, CDR1 is MNHEY and CDR2 is SVGAGI. The CDR3 DNA reads as TGTGCCAGCAGTTACGGGCACCTGATGAACACTGAAGCTTTCTTT. Protein: CASSYGHLMNTEAFF.

The chain is built from TRBV7-9 and TRBJ2-7; 8 bases align to TRBD1. This CDR3 has 12 residues. Germline lookup yields CDR1 SEHNR and CDR2 FQNEAQ (reference sequence). The ends lost 6 bases at V and 7 bases at J; junction bases unmatched: 5. The CDR3 nucleotides read TGTGCCAGCAGTCCCACAGGGGGTGAGCAGTACTTC. It specifies CASSPTGGEQYF.

The chain uses TRBV28 and TRBJ2-7; the match to TRBD1 covers 7 bases. Trimming at V came to 8 bases and at J to 4 bases, leaving 8 bases not matched to a gene. The CDR3 runs 13 residues. Germline CDR1 reads MDHEN; CDR2 reads SYDVKM. CDR3 amino acids: CASERGPKYEQYF. The CDR3 bases are TGTGCCAGCGAAAGGGGGCCCAAATACGAGCAGTACTTC. The variable domain in full, with the rest retrieved from reference TRBV28 and TRBJ2-7, is DVKVTQSSRYLVKRTGEKVFLECVQDMDHENMFWYRQDPGLGLRLIYFSYDVKMKEKGDIPEGYSVSREKKERFSLILESASTNQTSMYLCASERGPKYEQYFGPGTRLTVT.

There are a few counts of this clonotype. The chain combines TRBV20-1 with TRBJ1-2; no firm D call. V dropped 0 bases and J dropped 0 bases, with 11 bases sitting between them. Germline V gene data show CDR1 as DFQATT and CDR2 as SNEGSKA (reference sequence). The length of the CDR3 is 15 residues. CDR3 coding DNA: TGCAGTGCTAGAGATTTCCGGGGAACTAACTATGGCTACACCTTC. It is translated as CSARDFRGTNYGYTF.

The V and J genes are TRBV27 and TRBJ1-6; TRBD1 might be the D (6 bases). Germline lookup yields CDR1 MNHEY and CDR2 SMNVEV (reference sequence). This CDR3 spans 17 amino acids. V lost 1 base to trimming and J lost 3 bases, with 13 bases between them. The CDR3 coding sequence is TGTGCCAGCAGTTTATGGGGGCAGGCCCGCTATAATTCACCCCTCCACTTT. It specifies CASSLWGQARYNSPLHF.